The entry that follows covers one TCR beta chain sequence. The CDR3 sequence is 17 residues long. Germline CDR1 reads LNHDA; CDR2 reads SQIVND (reference sequence). The V segment lost 3 bases and the J segment 2 bases; nucleotides outside the gene matches: 5. This record comes from a study of blood T cell repertoires in COVID-19. The repertoire was sequenced with immunoSEQ multiplex PCR; TCRdb's copy has only in-frame clones and lacks some. Found here are 80,000 to 100,000 clones, approximately 79% of them singletons; the top ten hold around 3.9%. The sequenced sample consisted of peripheral blood. This rearrangement joins TRBV19 to TRBJ2-1, with 12 bases that match TRBD2. The source of this sequence is a man between 65 and 85 years old with COVID-19, enrolled during active disease. CDR3 residues: CASSISTSGRTYNEQFF. The CDR3 DNA is TGTGCCAGTAGTATCTCGACTAGCGGGAGAACCTACAATGAGCAGTTCTTC.